Listed below are T cell receptor beta chains from one sample, sequenced in a study of blood T cells in healthy people across ages. TCRdb re-analysed the 5' RACE reads in MiXCR, keeping a single row per CDR3 protein. Here the sample spans approximately 1.5 million distinct CDR3 sequences, roughly 30% being singletons. The sample taken for sequencing was blood. These receptors all come from a woman aged 30 to 39 in good health. Each CDR3 is given with its conserved first and last residue. The order of the fields is clone size, D gene, J gene, V gene, CDR3 protein, CDR3 DNA. The D gene is left open where the match is weak. Part of the rows lack a size; the others show once, few, many or a class for expanded clones.

>few|-|TRBJ2-3|TRBV3-1
CASSHRQFREADTQYF
TGTGCCAGCAGCCATAGACAGTTTAGGGAGGCAGATACGCAGTATTTT
>few|-|TRBJ2-7|TRBV9
CYRTASYEQYF
TGCTATAGGACAGCTTCCTACGAGCAGTACTTC
>few|TRBD2|TRBJ2-7|TRBV9
CASSLGTSGRASYEQYF
TGTGCCAGCAGCCTCGGGACTAGCGGGAGGGCTTCCTACGAGCAGTACTTC
>few|-|TRBJ2-1|TRBV10-3
CAISESPDQMQFF
TGTGCCATCAGTGAGTCTCCAGACCAGATGCAGTTCTTC
>-|-|TRBJ1-4|TRBV15
CATSREVLNGEKLFF
TGTGCCACCAGCAGAGAGGTCCTTAATGGTGAAAAACTGTTTTTT
>-|-|TRBJ2-7|TRBV27
CASSLWGPTHEQYF
TGTGCCAGCAGTTTGTGGGGACCTACCCACGAGCAGTACTTC
>few|-|TRBJ1-5|TRBV5-1
CASSKDSGGQPQHF
TGCGCCAGCAGCAAAGACAGCGGGGGGCAGCCCCAGCATTTT
>many|-|TRBJ2-7|TRBV29-1
CSVEGERVEQYF
TGCAGCGTTGAAGGAGAGAGGGTCGAGCAGTACTTC
>few|-|TRBJ2-1|TRBV30
CAWTVADSSYNEQFF
TGTGCCTGGACCGTGGCTGATAGCTCCTACAATGAGCAGTTCTTC
>-|TRBD1|TRBJ2-7|TRBV7-2
CANSLVRGQGYEQYF
TGTGCCAACAGCTTAGTCAGGGGGCAAGGCTACGAGCAGTATTTC
>-|-|TRBJ2-5|TRBV6-5
CASRPTAHQETQYF
TGTGCCAGCAGGCCCACGGCCCACCAAGAGACCCAGTACTTC
>few|TRBD2|TRBJ2-1|TRBV27
CASSHSSGRSYNEQFF
TGTGCCAGCAGTCACTCGAGCGGGAGGTCCTACAATGAGCAGTTCTTC
>-|TRBD2|TRBJ2-1|TRBV12-5
CASGLIIAGDGNEQFF
TGTGCTAGTGGTTTGATAATAGCGGGAGATGGCAATGAGCAGTTCTTC
>-|-|TRBJ2-3|TRBV24-1
CATRDGQNTDTQYF
TGTGCCACCAGGGACGGACAGAACACAGATACGCAGTATTTT
>-|-|TRBJ1-6|TRBV4-1
CASSQGPTQSLHF
TGCGCCAGCAGCCAAGGTCCAACACAATCCCTCCACTTT
>-|-|TRBJ2-1|TRBV28
CASSITGLAYNEQFF
TGTGCCAGCAGTATTACAGGGTTAGCCTACAATGAGCAGTTCTTC
>few|-|TRBJ1-4|TRBV5-1
CASRTALAHEKLFF
TGCGCCAGCAGAACCGCCTTAGCCCATGAAAAACTGTTTTTT
>-|TRBD2|TRBJ2-3|TRBV7-2
CASSLAPSGGSADTQYF
TGTGCCAGCAGCTTAGCGCCTAGCGGGGGGAGCGCAGATACGCAGTATTTT
>-|-|TRBJ2-5|TRBV6-2/TRBV6-3
CASSYAHRGTQYF
TGTGCCAGCAGTTACGCCCACCGGGGGACCCAGTACTTC
>many|-|TRBJ2-7|TRBV7-2
CASSLDVDYEQYF
TGTGCCAGCAGCTTAGATGTGGACTACGAGCAGTACTTC
>-|TRBD1|TRBJ2-5|TRBV11-2
CASSIYRPGTGSETQYF
TGTGCCAGCAGCATATATCGTCCCGGGACAGGGAGCGAGACCCAGTACTTC
>-|-|TRBJ1-2|TRBV25-1
CASSAKRVGGYTF
TGTGCCAGCAGTGCGAAGAGGGTTGGCGGCTACACCTTC
>-|TRBD2|TRBJ2-5|TRBV20-1
CSGGDYNQETQYF
TGCAGTGGCGGGGACTACAACCAAGAGACCCAGTACTTC
>few|-|TRBJ2-7|TRBV27
CASSSSIYATSHEQYF
TGTGCCAGCAGTTCCTCAATATATGCAACCTCCCACGAGCAGTACTTC
>many|-|TRBJ2-7|TRBV4-1
CASSQGGYYEQYF
TGCGCCAGCAGCCAAGGGGGCTACTACGAGCAGTACTTC
>few|-|TRBJ2-3|TRBV30
CAWSQDTDTQYF
TGTGCCTGGAGTCAAGACACAGATACGCAGTATTTT
>-|-|TRBJ2-7|TRBV28
CASSFPRGGYEQYF
TGTGCCAGCAGTTTCCCCAGGGGCGGATACGAGCAGTACTTC
>few|-|TRBJ2-7|TRBV28
CASSPVPSTYEQYF
TGTGCCAGCAGTCCGGTCCCTTCCACCTACGAGCAGTACTTC
>-|TRBD2|TRBJ2-3|TRBV7-9
CASSPRLASGGALLGDTQYF
TGTGCCAGCAGCCCACGCTTGGCTAGCGGGGGCGCACTGCTGGGAGATACGCAGTATTTT
>once|TRBD2|TRBJ2-3|TRBV3-1
CASSHLRQRGGADTQYF
TGTGCCAGCAGCCATCTCCGACAGCGGGGGGGTGCAGATACGCAGTATTTT
>-|TRBD1|TRBJ2-7|TRBV18
CAGSRVRDSFRDEQYF
TGTGCCGGCTCACGCGTCCGGGACAGCTTTAGAGACGAGCAGTACTTC
>-|-|TRBJ2-3|TRBV7-9
CASSFGRGLGDTQYF
TGTGCCAGCAGCTTCGGGAGGGGGCTTGGAGATACGCAGTATTTT
>-|TRBD1|TRBJ2-5|TRBV5-1
CASSLARTGAKKGETQYF
TGCGCCAGCAGCTTGGCCCGGACAGGGGCAAAAAAAGGAGAGACCCAGTACTTC
>few|-|TRBJ2-5|TRBV11-2
CASSSITSAVGTQYF
TGTGCCAGCAGCTCCATTACCTCGGCCGTGGGGACCCAGTACTTC
>many|-|TRBJ2-1|TRBV29-1
CSVPSNTSPLDNEQFF
TGCAGCGTCCCAAGTAACACTAGTCCTCTAGACAATGAGCAGTTCTTC
>-|-|TRBJ1-2|TRBV12-3/TRBV12-4
CASSLDPGQGYTF
TGTGCCAGCAGTTTAGATCCAGGGCAGGGCTACACCTTC
>-|TRBD2|TRBJ2-1|TRBV20-1
CSAPRIRRGLAVYNEQFF
TGCAGTGCGCCCAGGATAAGAAGGGGTCTAGCGGTCTACAATGAGCAGTTCTTC
>-|TRBD2|TRBJ2-1|TRBV20-1
CSALTSGGYNEQFF
TGCAGTGCTTTGACTAGCGGGGGGTACAATGAGCAGTTCTTC
>few|TRBD2|TRBJ2-5|TRBV11-2
CASSPGEIAGGPETQYF
TGTGCCAGCAGCCCCGGCGAGATAGCGGGGGGGCCAGAGACCCAGTACTTC
>-|-|TRBJ1-4|TRBV2
CASSGRETNEKLFF
TGTGCCAGCAGTGGCAGGGAAACTAATGAAAAACTGTTTTTT
>-|TRBD1|TRBJ1-5|TRBV28
CASSLGGQGNNNQPQHF
TGTGCCAGCAGTTTAGGGGGACAGGGGAATAACAATCAGCCCCAGCATTTT
>few|-|TRBJ2-7|TRBV20-1
CSARGGQLYEQYF
TGCAGTGCTAGGGGAGGACAACTCTACGAGCAGTACTTC
>-|-|TRBJ2-5|TRBV12-3/TRBV12-4
CASSLLAEVPEEQYF
TGTGCCAGCAGTTTGCTGGCGGAGGTTCCAGAGGAGCAGTACTTC
>few|-|TRBJ2-5|TRBV27
CASSLRRTETQYF
TGTGCCAGCAGTTTACGGCGGACGGAGACCCAGTACTTC